This record concerns one T cell receptor (beta chain) sequence. Its antigen is not identified. This sample stems from a study of T-cell reconstitution after alpha-beta-depleted transplantation in children. The germline V gene has CDR1 SGHTA and CDR2 FQGNSA. The CDR3 has 11 amino acids. Trimming shortened V by 5 bases and J by 10 bases, and 10 bases separated the two germline ends. As it was prepared, the TCRbeta library received unique molecular identifiers. TCRdb passed the PCR reads through MiXCR, listing each CDR3 protein once. Here the sample spans hundreds of thousands of distinct CDR3 sequences, about 16% being singletons. Points from the study as a whole: It was reported that alpha-beta T cells came from several hundred expanded graft clones (about two months after transplant). Recipient T cells and thymic progenitors that survived were the source of the high TCRbeta diversity seen at day 60 in some patients. Newly produced T cells mostly accounted for T-cell counts and diversity one year post-transplant.

Specimen: PBMCs, mostly from graft donor cells, collected 360 days after TCRalphabeta/CD19-depleted stem cell transplant. The source is a male patient between 2 and 15 years old who had a stem cell transplant for acute lymphoblastic leukemia, so the T cells may come from the graft donor. The chain uses TRBV7-2 and TRBJ2-3; D is unclear. CDR3 DNA: TGTGCCAGCAGCGCCCGGACCTCGCAGTATTTT. This gives the protein CASSARTSQYF.